This T cell receptor (beta chain) comes out of a study of T cell responses to AZD1222 COVID-19 vaccine. Data came from immunoSEQ multiplex PCR; TCRdb stores just in-frame clones and leaves some out. In the table there are under 100,000 clones, approximately 85% of which are singletons. Comment on this clone: Its antigen is still unknown.

The germline V gene encodes CDR1 MNHEY and CDR2 SVGAGI. V was pared by 6 bases and J by 4 bases, with 10 bases between. This CDR3 has 13 residues. Both about-4-week and about-12-week second-dose recipients were combined. Whole-study findings and limits: Across spike, vaccine-associated CD4 TCRs were found, dominant at 160-218 and 743-854. In a largely white British group with more females than males, clonal diversity was possibly underestimated.

This chain links TRBV6-5 with TRBJ1-5, with D possibly being TRBD1 (5 bases). This sequence was found in an adult who received the AZD1222 COVID-19 vaccine. Sample: peripheral blood, taken 28 days after the second AZD1222 dose. CDR3 residues: CASRGTGNQPQHF. CDR3 DNA sequence: TGTGCCAGCAGGGGGACGGGGAATCAGCCCCAGCATTTT.